Presented here are 26 T cell receptor beta chains from one specimen sequenced in a study of beta chain features in type 1 diabetes. The antigens for these receptors are not known. Sequenced material consisted of expressed TCRB transcripts (all of the isolated RNA was reverse transcribed). Measured with immunoSEQ multiplex PCR; TCRdb has only the in-frame clones, and not every one. The repertoire has 600,000 to 700,000 clones, roughly 12% of them found once; the top ten carry over 0.1%. Study-level findings and limits: TCRB CDR3s were moderately but significantly shorter in Type 1 diabetes patients in all four CD4+ subsets.

The sequenced sample consisted of naive CD4+ T cells from blood. These receptors came from a man aged 25-45 years with type 1 diabetes.

In its sample, this clone was seen a few times. The V gene is TRBV28, the J gene TRBJ1-2, with D uncertain. CDR3 length: 13 amino acids. Germline loops: CDR1 MDHEN, CDR2 SYDVKM. V gave up 5 bases and J gave up 6 bases, with 13 bases separating them. CDR3 coding DNA: TGTGCCAGCAGTCCCAGCACGGCCCATGGCTACACCTTC. Translation gives CASSPSTAHGYTF.

V usage is TRBV9 and J usage is TRBJ2-3; D unresolved. Germline values: CDR1 SGDLS, CDR2 YYNGEE. Trimming cost V 0 bases and J 10 bases, with 18 bases left between them. CDR3 length equals 15 residues. Written as DNA, the CDR3 is TGTGCCAGCAGCGTAGAGGACGGTCAAACGCATCCGCAGTATTTT. Amino acids: CASSVEDGQTHPQYF.

Note on this clone: At one end, the junction sequence differs from germline, possibly due to a read error. The J gene is TRBJ1-3, the V gene TRBV7-9; D is unclear. The CDR3 extends over 11 amino acids. CDR1 and CDR2 (germline): SEHNR, FQNEAQ (reference sequence). Written as DNA, the CDR3 is TGTGCCAGCAGCTCGTTGATCCGGGCGGATTTT. Translating it yields CASSSLIRADF.

The chain employs TRBV25-1 and TRBJ1-3; possibly TRBD1 for D (5 bases). Trimming pared 3 bases from V and 2 bases from J, leaving 14 bases between. CDR1 and CDR2 (germline): MGHDK, SYGVNS. This CDR3 is built from 16 residues. CDR3 in DNA: TGTGCCAGCAGTGATAGCTCCGGGGCCCCTGGAAACACCATATATTTT. Residues: CASSDSSGAPGNTIYF. The full variable domain, completed using reference TRBV25-1 and TRBJ1-3, is EADIYQTPRYLVIGTGKKITLECSQTMGHDKMYWYQQDPGMELHLIHYSYGVNSTEKGDLSSESTVSRIRTEHFPLTLESARPSHTSQYLCASSDSSGAPGNTIYFGEGSWLTVV.

This clone occurred a few times. The chain employs TRBV7-9 and TRBJ1-4; D is ambiguous. V was cut by 0 bases and J by 0 bases, with 2 bases left in between. The CDR3 is made up of 14 amino acids. CDR1 and CDR2 from the germline V gene are SEHNR and FQNEAQ (reference sequence). CDR3 DNA: TGTGCCAGCAGCTTAGCGACAACTAATGAAAAACTGTTTTTT. It yields the protein CASSLATTNEKLFF. The complete variable domain, with remaining parts taken from reference TRBV7-9 and TRBJ1-4, reads DTGVSQNPRHKITKRGQNVTFRCDPISEHNRLYWYRQTLGQGPEFLTYFQNEAQLEKSRLLSDRFSAERPKGSFSTLEIQRTEQGDSAMYLCASSLATTNEKLFFGSGTQLSVL.

This clone turned up a few times. This chain uses TRBV14 with TRBJ2-7; TRBD1 agrees at 7 bases. CDR3 length: 15 residues. V trimming: 0 bases; J trimming: 2 bases; junction bases outside the gene matches: 4. Germline CDR1 is SGHDN and CDR2 is FVKESK. For the CDR3, the DNA is TGTGCCAGCAGCCAAGACCGGGACAGTACCTACGAGCAGTACTTC. Its protein is CASSQDRDSTYEQYF.

This sequence joins TRBV7-9 and TRBJ1-1, with a weak D call TRBD1 (5 bases). CDR3 size: 12 residues. V dropped 4 bases and J dropped 4 bases, with 7 bases sitting between them. In germline, CDR1 is SEHNR, CDR2 FQNEAQ (reference sequence). In DNA, the CDR3 is TGTGCCAGCAGCTCGGACATCACTGAAGCTTTCTTT. Its translation is CASSSDITEAFF.

This clone has just a few counts. V gene TRBV5-1 combines with J gene TRBJ2-5; D gene ambiguous. The CDR3 has 12 amino acids. Germline V CDR1 and CDR2: SGHRS, YFSETQ. V lost 0 bases and J lost 3, with 3 bases in between. CDR3 sequence: CASSLVEETQYF. In DNA form, the CDR3 reads TGCGCCAGCAGCTTGGTGGAAGAGACCCAGTACTTC.

V gene TRBV9 combines with J gene TRBJ2-2, with D hard to call. The CDR3 extends over 14 amino acids. Germline loops: CDR1 SGDLS, CDR2 YYNGEE. Trimming removed 4 bases from V and 3 bases from J, with 10 bases in between. As DNA, the CDR3 is TGTGCCAGCAGCCCCACCTACTACACCGGGGAGCTGTTTTTT. Translated: CASSPTYYTGELFF.

This clone was found once. The chain combines TRBV14 with TRBJ2-3; weak D call: TRBD1 (6 bases). Trimming pared 4 bases from V and 12 bases from J, leaving 20 bases between. Germline V lookup: CDR1 SGHDN, CDR2 FVKESK. The CDR3 sequence is 14 residues long. CDR3: CASSPSMDRTAQYF. DNA of the CDR3: TGTGCCAGCAGCCCCTCTATGGACAGAACGGCCCAGTATTTT. The variable domain in full, completed from reference TRBV14 and TRBJ2-3, reads EAGVTQFPSHSVIEKGQTVTLRCDPISGHDNLYWYRRVMGKEIKFLLHFVKESKQDESGMPNNRFLAERTGGTYSTLKVQPAELEDSGVYFCASSPSMDRTAQYFGPGTRLTVL.

The table lists this clone with a few counts. The chain's CDR3 is CASRPGQRETQYF. In nucleotides, the CDR3 is TGTGCCAGCAGACCGGGACAGAGAGAGACCCAGTACTTC. The chain links TRBV28 to TRBJ2-5, with 7 bases identical to TRBD1. The CDR3 loop spans 13 amino acids. V trimming: 6 bases; J trimming: 4 bases; junction bases outside the gene matches: 5. Per germline, CDR1 MDHEN and CDR2 SYDVKM.

This chain connects TRBV5-1 to TRBJ1-6; D is undetermined. The germline V gene has CDR1 SGHRS and CDR2 YFSETQ. The CDR3 covers 13 residues. V was pared by 5 bases and J by 10 bases, with 13 bases between. The CDR3 DNA follows: TGCGCCAGCAGGCGGGAGGGCGACTCACCCCTCCACTTT. Its translation is CASRREGDSPLHF.

The rearrangement joins TRBV21-1 to TRBJ2-4. TRBV21-1 is a pseudogene locus. The CDR3 consists of 17 residues. CDR3: CASSKSPQNRAKNIQYF. The CDR3 bases are TGTGCCAGCAGCAAGTCCCCCCAAAATAGGGCCAAAAACATTCAGTACTTC.

The gene calls are TRBV29-1 and TRBJ1-1; D gene uncertain. In germline, CDR1 is SQVTM, CDR2 ANQGSEA. Trimming pared 5 bases from V and 8 bases from J, leaving 18 bases between. CDR3 size: 13 residues. The CDR3 coding sequence is TGCAGCGTTCAACCCCAACGGCCAACCGAAGCTTTCTTT. This sequence encodes CSVQPQRPTEAFF.

For the CDR3, the DNA is TGCGCCAGCAGCTTTGAGGGGGGCCAAGAGACCCAGTACTTC. Translation: CASSFEGGQETQYF. The chain uses TRBV5-1 and TRBJ2-5; either TRBD1 or TRBD2 may supply D (6 bases each). Trimming stripped 2 bases from V and 1 base from J, with 9 bases between. The V gene's germline CDR1 is SGHRS and CDR2 YFSETQ. This CDR3 spans 14 amino acids.

The chain joins TRBV5-1 to TRBJ2-7, with 7 bases aligning to TRBD1. This CDR3 is built from 16 residues. CDR1 and CDR2 (germline): SGHRS, YFSETQ. V lost 1 base, J lost 3 bases, and 10 bases stayed unmatched. CDR3 residues: CASSLPTGQLSYEQYF. CDR3 bases: TGCGCCAGCAGCTTGCCGACAGGGCAGTTAAGCTACGAGCAGTACTTC. Complete variable domain (other parts from reference TRBV5-1 and TRBJ2-7): KAGVTQTPRYLIKTRGQQVTLSCSPISGHRSVSWYQQTPGQGLQFLFEYFSETQRNKGNFPGRFSGRQFSNSRSEMNVSTLELGDSALYLCASSLPTGQLSYEQYFGPGTRLTVT.

This clone turned up a few times. The gene calls are TRBV5-1 and TRBJ2-3, with D maybe TRBD1 (7 bases). The CDR3 is 14 amino acids. Germline V gene lookup returns CDR1 SGHRS and CDR2 YFSETQ. Trimming pared 2 bases from V and 3 bases from J, leaving 10 bases between. DNA for the CDR3: TGCGCCAGCAGCTTCGCAGGGGGGACAGATACGCAGTATTTT. Translated: CASSFAGGTDTQYF.

The table lists this clone with a few counts. This rearrangement joins TRBV18 to TRBJ2-1; D remains unclear. The CDR3 loop spans 15 amino acids. V lost 2 bases to trimming and J lost 3 bases, with 11 bases between them. Germline V gene sequence: CDR1 KGHSH, CDR2 LQKENI. As DNA, the CDR3 is TGTGCCAGCTCACCAACCTCACTAAGCTACAATGAGCAGTTCTTC. It is translated as CASSPTSLSYNEQFF.

The rearrangement joins TRBV5-1 to TRBJ2-7, with D possibly being TRBD1 (5 bases). Between the trimmed V and J ends, which lost 3 bases and 2 bases, there was a span of 12 bases. CDR1 and CDR2 from the germline V gene are SGHRS and YFSETQ. The length of the CDR3 is 14 residues. The CDR3 is CASSSTVPTYEQYF. The CDR3 DNA reads TGCGCCAGCAGCTCGACAGTGCCCACCTACGAGCAGTACTTC.

Points on this clone: Different DNA sequences within this sample yield the same CDR3. V gene TRBV7-2 combines with J gene TRBJ1-5; the D gene is possibly TRBD1 (5 bases). Trimming pared 3 bases from V and 1 base from J, leaving 7 bases between. Looked up from germline, CDR1 is SGHTA and CDR2 is FQGNSA. This CDR3 is built from 14 residues. The CDR3 nucleotides are TGTGCCAGCAGCTTGGGACCGAGCAATCAGCCCCAGCATTTT. Translating it yields CASSLGPSNQPQHF.

V gene TRBV5-1 combines with J gene TRBJ2-1; D is undetermined. The CDR3 consists of 14 residues. Trimming removed 6 bases from V and 1 base from J, with 11 bases in between. The germline gives CDR1 SGHRS, CDR2 YFSETQ. The CDR3 nucleotides are TGCGCCAGCAAAGGTGTCCTGTCCTACAATGAGCAGTTCTTC. It specifies CASKGVLSYNEQFF.

The V and J genes are TRBV5-6 and TRBJ2-1; 9 positions agree with TRBD1. The germline gives CDR1 SGHDT, CDR2 YYEEEE. Trimming cost V 6 bases and J 0 bases; bases outside gene matches: 7. The CDR3 sequence is 16 residues long. The CDR3 DNA sequence: TGTGCCAGCACCATGGACAGGGGACACTCCTACAATGAGCAGTTCTTC. It translates to CASTMDRGHSYNEQFF.

This clone was seen a few times. V and J are TRBV7-2 and TRBJ2-5; D assignment may be TRBD1 or TRBD2 (5 bases each). V was cut by 6 bases and J by 3 bases, with 14 bases left in between. Germline assignment: CDR1 SGHTA and CDR2 FQGNSA. The CDR3 totals 14 residues. CDR3 loop: CASSSGTVKETQYF. The CDR3 DNA sequence: TGTGCCAGCAGTTCCGGGACGGTTAAAGAGACCCAGTACTTC.

This clone came up a few times. V usage is TRBV10-3 and J usage is TRBJ2-7, with 9 positions matching TRBD1. J lost 6 bases, V lost 2 bases, and 8 bases had no gene match. The CDR3 totals 15 residues. CDR1 ENHRY and CDR2 SYGVKD come from the germline V gene. The CDR3 loop reads CAISELRDREGEQYF. CDR3 nucleotide sequence: TGTGCCATCAGTGAGCTACGGGACAGGGAGGGCGAGCAGTACTTC.

The chain carries TRBV9 and TRBJ1-2; D remains unclear. Germline V CDR1 and CDR2: SGDLS, YYNGEE. The CDR3 runs 15 residues. V was pared by 2 bases and J by 4 bases, with 15 bases between. The CDR3 loop is CASSVDAWTSYGYTF. CDR3 DNA: TGTGCCAGCAGCGTGGACGCCTGGACTTCCTATGGCTACACCTTC.

This clone was found a few times. This chain joins TRBV2 and TRBJ2-1; the match to TRBD1 covers 8 bases. In germline, CDR1 is SNHLY, CDR2 FYNNEI. Trimming removed 8 bases from V and 4 bases from J; junction bases left unmatched: 10. CDR3 length: 15 amino acids. This CDR3 is CASGDRDRRYNEQFF. The DNA for the CDR3 is TGTGCCAGCGGGGACCGGGACAGGAGATACAATGAGCAGTTCTTC.